The 12 T cell receptor beta chains below were found in one sample sequenced in a study of long-term antiretroviral therapy in people with HIV. Assay version v3.0 of immunoSEQ was used, and it was run at survey level. Data came from immunoSEQ multiplex PCR; TCRdb stores just in-frame clones and leaves some out. The sample carries 40,000 to 60,000 clones, around four fifths recorded once. The sample in question was unsorted PBMCs, obtained 0.8 years after starting antiretroviral therapy. The receptors come from a woman younger than 30 with HIV.

This clone has only one observation. The J gene is TRBJ2-7, the V gene TRBV7-6, with unresolved D. The V gene lost 3 bases and the J gene lost 2 bases, with 14 bases spanning the gap. CDR1 is SGHVS, CDR2 FNYEAQ, per germline. CDR3 size: 15 residues. The CDR3 bases are TGTGCCAGCAGCTTGGATGACGGGCTTACCTACGAGCAGTACTTC. It translates to CASSLDDGLTYEQYF.

The gene calls are TRBV2 and TRBJ1-1, with TRBD1 matching over 8 bases. V shed 1 base and J 1 base; nucleotides not matched to a gene: 8. The CDR3 is 17 amino acids. Per germline, CDR1 SNHLY and CDR2 FYNNEI. In nucleotides, the CDR3 is TGTGCCAGCAGTGAAGTGGACAGGGCTTTATCGAACACTGAAGCTTTCTTT. This translates into CASSEVDRALSNTEAFF.

This chain links TRBV28 with TRBJ2-7; 9 bases align to TRBD1. The trim removed 5 bases at V and 6 bases at J, leaving 14 bases unmatched. The CDR3 is made up of 16 amino acids. The V gene's germline CDR1 is MDHEN and CDR2 SYDVKM. CDR3 loop: CASSLKPGTGKGEQYF. In nucleotides, the CDR3 is TGTGCCAGCAGTCTGAAACCCGGGACAGGGAAAGGCGAGCAGTACTTC.

This rearrangement joins TRBV7-2 to TRBJ2-1, with 8 nucleotides matching TRBD1. The CDR3 is 14 amino acids. Germline CDR1 is SGHTA and CDR2 is FQGNSA. Trimming at V came to 3 bases and at J to 4 bases, leaving 2 bases not matched to a gene. This CDR3 is CASSFGTGYNEQFF. CDR3 DNA sequence: TGTGCCAGCAGCTTCGGGACAGGATACAATGAGCAGTTCTTC. The full variable domain, its missing parts supplied by reference TRBV7-2 and TRBJ2-1, is GAGVSQSPSNKVTEKGKDVELRCDPISGHTALYWYRQSLGQGLEFLIYFQGNSAPDKSGLPSDRFSAERTGGSVSTLTIQRTQQEDSAVYLCASSFGTGYNEQFFGPGTRLTVL.

The chain couples TRBV6-5 to TRBJ2-3, with 8 bases that match TRBD2. The junction had 8 bases not matched to a gene; V was cut back by 2 bases and J by 4 bases. CDR3 length: 16 residues. Germline V gene data show CDR1 as MNHEY and CDR2 as SVGAGI. The CDR3 region is CASSYEDSGMADTQYF. The CDR3 DNA is TGTGCCAGCAGTTACGAGGATAGCGGGATGGCAGATACGCAGTATTTT.

V gene TRBV7-2 combines with J gene TRBJ1-4, with D unclear. The CDR3 runs 13 residues. Trimming removed 1 base from V and 7 bases from J, with 7 bases in between. CDR1 and CDR2 from the germline V gene are SGHTA and FQGNSA. CDR3 DNA sequence: TGTGCCAGCAGCTTAGAGCCAGCTGAAAAACTGTTTTTT. It codes for CASSLEPAEKLFF. Full variable domain (remainder filled in from reference TRBV7-2 and TRBJ1-4): GAGVSQSPSNKVTEKGKDVELRCDPISGHTALYWYRQSLGQGLEFLIYFQGNSAPDKSGLPSDRFSAERTGGSVSTLTIQRTQQEDSAVYLCASSLEPAEKLFFGSGTQLSVL.

This sequence joins TRBV10-1 and TRBJ2-3; D may be TRBD2 (5 bases). The CDR3 sequence is 16 residues long. Germline CDR1 is WNHNN and CDR2 is SYGVQD (reference sequence). V lost 0 bases, J lost 0 bases, and 10 bases lay in between. In DNA, the CDR3 is TGCGCCAGCAGTGAGTCGAGGGTTCTGAGCACAGATACGCAGTATTTT. It translates to CASSESRVLSTDTQYF.

The chain carries TRBV28 and TRBJ2-1; D call uncertain. The CDR3 covers 13 residues. Trimming cost V 5 bases and J 6 bases, with 11 bases left between them. CDR1 is MDHEN, CDR2 SYDVKM, per germline. DNA for the CDR3: TGTGCCAGCAGTCCAAGGGAAACCAATGAGCAGTTCTTC. Residues: CASSPRETNEQFF.

This rearrangement joins TRBV11-3 to TRBJ1-1; TRBD1 might be the D (5 bases). Germline CDR1 reads SGHNT; CDR2 reads YENEEA. The CDR3 extends over 13 amino acids. V lost 3 bases and J lost 4, with 9 bases in between. The CDR3 DNA follows: TGTGCCAGCAGCTTCGAAGGGACCACTGAAGCTTTCTTT. Protein product: CASSFEGTTEAFF.

The chain couples TRBV5-4 to TRBJ2-7; D possibly corresponds to TRBD1 (6 bases). Germline assignment: CDR1 SGHNT and CDR2 YYREEE (reference sequence). Trimming stripped 4 bases from V and 0 bases from J, with 14 bases between. This CDR3 has 15 residues. CDR3 bases: TGTGCCAGCAGCCGGGGACACAGGAGCTCCTACGAGCAGTACTTC. Residues: CASSRGHRSSYEQYF. The variable domain in full, completed from reference TRBV5-4 and TRBJ2-7, reads ETGVTQSPTHLIKTRGQQVTLRCSSQSGHNTVSWYQQALGQGPQFIFQYYREEENGRGNFPPRFSGLQFPNYSSELNVNALELDDSALYLCASSRGHRSSYEQYFGPGTRLTVT.

This chain uses TRBV18 with TRBJ2-6; 7 nucleotides line up with TRBD1. Trimming removed 5 bases from V and 0 bases from J; junction bases left unmatched: 16. This CDR3 comprises 20 residues. Per the germline V gene, CDR1 is KGHSH and CDR2 is LQKENI. The CDR3 nucleotides read TGTGCCAGCTCATTACGTTTGCTTGGGGACAGCCCCTCTGGGGCCAACGTCCTGACTTTC. This encodes CASSLRLLGDSPSGANVLTF.

The rearrangement joins TRBV6-5 to TRBJ2-7, with D perhaps matching TRBD1 (5 bases). The germline gives CDR1 MNHEY, CDR2 SVGAGI. The CDR3 runs 16 residues. The germline V and J ends were trimmed by 0 bases and 2 bases, with 14 bases remaining between them. The CDR3 DNA follows: TGTGCCAGCAGTTACTCGAAAGGACACCACCCCTACGAGCAGTACTTC. Protein sequence: CASSYSKGHHPYEQYF.